A single sample gave rise to the 23 T cell receptor beta chains below, sequenced in a study of shared clonotypes between healthy human individuals. This table comes from immunoSEQ multiplex PCR, and its TCRdb copy is limited to in-frame clones, with some not included. The sample has 2 million to 2.5 million clones; about nine tenths are singletons. The sequencing input was naive CD4+ T cells from PBMCs. Specified subset: CD45RA+ positively selected. Receptors originate from a man aged 18 to 29 in good health. Some clones in this sample may be carry-over from other donors' samples.

This clone was counted a single time. The chain combines TRBV5-1 with TRBJ1-2, with 10 bases that match TRBD1. The CDR3 is 13 amino acids. V shed 4 bases, J shed 7 bases, and the junction held 4 bases outside the gene matches. The germline CDR1 and CDR2 sequences are SGHRS and YFSETQ. CDR3 sequence (DNA): TGCGCCAGCAGCCACGACAGGGGGCCTGGCTACACCTTC. Its translation is CASSHDRGPGYTF.

This chain joins TRBV18 and TRBJ2-1; D may be TRBD1 (6 bases). Germline-derived CDR1 and CDR2 are KGHSH and LQKENI. The CDR3 loop spans 13 amino acids. V was clipped by 0 bases and J by 10 bases, with 10 bases between them. CDR3 nucleotide sequence: TGTGCCAGCTCACCACCGGACAGAGCCGAGCAGTTCTTC. This gives the protein CASSPPDRAEQFF.

V is TRBV5-1 and J is TRBJ2-3; 7 bases line up with TRBD1. Trimming cost V 1 base and J 4 bases; bases outside gene matches: 6. This CDR3 contains 15 residues. CDR1 is SGHRS, CDR2 YFSETQ, per germline. The CDR3 is CASSLLEQGSDTQYF. Written as DNA, the CDR3 is TGCGCCAGCAGCTTGTTAGAACAGGGGTCAGATACGCAGTATTTT.

V and J are TRBV27 and TRBJ1-5; the D gene is possibly TRBD1 (5 bases). The length of the CDR3 is 14 residues. The ends were cut back, 6 bases at V and 4 bases at J, with 13 bases in the middle. Germline loops: CDR1 MNHEY, CDR2 SMNVEV (reference sequence). The CDR3 DNA is TGTGCCAGCAGCGGGGCCCGACTGAATCAGCCCCAGCATTTT. Its protein is CASSGARLNQPQHF.

The rearrangement joins TRBV5-1 to TRBJ2-5, with TRBD2 matching over 11 bases. The CDR3 is 16 amino acids. The ends lost 5 bases at V and 5 bases at J; junction bases unmatched: 11. CDR1 and CDR2 from the germline V gene are SGHRS and YFSETQ. CDR3 in amino acids: CASSLGGLAGTETQYF. CDR3 in DNA: TGCGCCAGCAGTCTTGGAGGACTAGCGGGCACGGAGACCCAGTACTTC.

This chain connects TRBV19 to TRBJ1-2; D is ambiguous. The CDR3 spans 16 residues. Deletions cut 0 bases from V and 2 bases from J, with 13 bases between. CDR1 and CDR2 from the germline V gene are LNHDA and SQIVND (reference sequence). CDR3 sequence reads: CASSIDHQPRNYGYTF. In DNA, the CDR3 is TGTGCCAGTAGTATAGACCATCAACCAAGGAACTATGGCTACACCTTC.

The chain is built from TRBV5-1 and TRBJ2-1; D may match TRBD1 or TRBD2 (7 bases each). Germline lookup yields CDR1 SGHRS and CDR2 YFSETQ. This CDR3 is 16 amino acids long. Trimming stripped 4 bases from V and 7 bases from J, with 21 bases between. CDR3 region: CASSRGGGPTGNEQFF. In DNA, the CDR3 is TGCGCCAGCAGCCGGGGAGGGGGCCCTACGGGGAATGAGCAGTTCTTC.

The chain links TRBV2 to TRBJ2-5; D remains ambiguous. Germline V gene lookup returns CDR1 SNHLY and CDR2 FYNNEI. Deletions cut 6 bases from V and 4 bases from J, with 9 bases between. The CDR3 is 12 residues long. For the CDR3, the DNA is TGTGCCAGCAGGTCGGACGGAGAGACCCAGTACTTC. This encodes CASRSDGETQYF.

The chain combines TRBV29-1 with TRBJ1-1; D not resolved. CDR1 SQVTM and CDR2 ANQGSEA come from the germline V gene. This CDR3 spans 13 amino acids. The V and J ends lost 5 bases and 1 base respectively, with 11 bases between them. The CDR3 loop reads CSVSKGSNTEAFF. The CDR3 DNA follows: TGCAGCGTTTCCAAAGGTTCGAACACTGAAGCTTTCTTT.

This chain uses TRBV6-5 with TRBJ2-1, with 7 bases fitting TRBD2. Germline CDR1 MNHEY, CDR2 SVGAGI. The CDR3 sequence is 16 residues long. V was pared by 4 bases and J by 5 bases, with 11 bases of the junction left unmatched. The chain's CDR3 is CASSSLSGTGNNEQFF. The CDR3 bases are TGTGCCAGCAGTTCCCTGAGCGGGACGGGCAACAATGAGCAGTTCTTC.

This clone was observed a handful of times. Other DNA sequences in the sample encode the same CDR3. The chain employs TRBV29-1 and TRBJ2-1; D might be TRBD2 (5 bases). CDR1 and CDR2 from the germline V gene are SQVTM and ANQGSEA. The length of the CDR3 is 13 residues. Deletions cut 4 bases from V and 0 bases from J, with 7 bases between. This CDR3 reads CSVGGSSYNEQFF. For the CDR3, the DNA is TGCAGCGTTGGAGGGAGCTCCTACAATGAGCAGTTCTTC.

The count of this clone is one. V usage is TRBV7-2 and J usage is TRBJ1-4; TRBD1 agrees at 7 bases. Germline CDR1 is SGHTA and CDR2 is FQGNSA. The CDR3 totals 16 residues. V trimming: 7 bases; J trimming: 7 bases; junction bases outside the gene matches: 15. As DNA, the CDR3 is TGTGCCAGCACCCGACAGGGCCGCCGGGGAGGTGAAAAACTGTTTTTT. Encoded protein: CASTRQGRRGGEKLFF.

This chain links TRBV28 with TRBJ2-7; unclear D gene. Germline CDR1 MDHEN, CDR2 SYDVKM. V lost 6 bases and J 9 bases, leaving 12 bases between the germline ends. The CDR3 spans 11 residues. The CDR3 reads CASRLVNRQYF. CDR3 DNA: TGTGCCAGCAGGCTGGTAAATCGGCAGTACTTC. The full variable domain, its missing parts supplied by reference TRBV28 and TRBJ2-7, is DVKVTQSSRYLVKRTGEKVFLECVQDMDHENMFWYRQDPGLGLRLIYFSYDVKMKEKGDIPEGYSVSREKKERFSLILESASTNQTSMYLCASRLVNRQYFGPGTRLTVT.

This chain uses TRBV18 with TRBJ2-1, with D perhaps matching TRBD1 (6 bases). Germline V gene lookup returns CDR1 KGHSH and CDR2 LQKENI. The germline V and J ends were trimmed by 4 bases and 4 bases, with 8 bases remaining between them. The CDR3 sequence is 13 residues long. CDR3 nucleotide sequence: TGTGCCAGCTCACAGGACAGTTACAATGAGCAGTTCTTC. This sequence encodes CASSQDSYNEQFF.

V usage is TRBV28 and J usage is TRBJ2-1, with 10 bases aligning to TRBD2. The CDR3 is 19 amino acids. CDR1 MDHEN and CDR2 SYDVKM come from the germline V gene. V dropped 3 bases and J dropped 2; count of bases not matched to a gene: 13. The CDR3 DNA is TGTGCCAGCAGTTTCCCCATCGGGGCTACTAGCGGGGCCTACAATGAGCAGTTCTTC. Protein sequence: CASSFPIGATSGAYNEQFF.

This chain links TRBV5-1 with TRBJ2-7; D possibly corresponds to TRBD2 (6 bases). The CDR3 spans 14 residues. Germline V CDR1 and CDR2: SGHRS, YFSETQ. V lost 5 bases and J lost 2, with 14 bases in between. CDR3 amino acids: CASRNSGDTYEQYF. The CDR3, as DNA: TGCGCCAGCAGAAATAGCGGAGATACCTACGAGCAGTACTTC.

The gene calls are TRBV18 and TRBJ2-5; D remains unclear. The germline V gene has CDR1 KGHSH and CDR2 LQKENI. Trimming removed 0 bases from V and 7 bases from J, with 18 bases in between. The CDR3 runs to 16 residues. The CDR3 nucleotides are TGTGCCAGCTCACCACCGAGTAGGACCCCTTTAGGGACCCAGTACTTC. Translating it yields CASSPPSRTPLGTQYF.

The rearrangement joins TRBV10-3 to TRBJ2-1; D is ambiguous. The CDR3 sequence is 16 residues long. Germline V gives CDR1 ENHRY, CDR2 SYGVKD. V lost 6 bases to trimming and J lost 0 bases, with 15 bases between them. CDR3 sequence: CAIRPRTASSYNEQFF. CDR3 nucleotides: TGTGCCATCAGACCCCGGACGGCGAGCTCCTACAATGAGCAGTTCTTC.

Comment on this clone: Other DNA sequences from this sample encode an identical CDR3 as well. This chain joins TRBV5-1 and TRBJ2-5; the D gene is possibly TRBD1 (7 bases). This CDR3 contains 15 residues. Trimming took off 2 bases at V and 5 bases at J, with 16 bases between the two ends. Germline lookup yields CDR1 SGHRS and CDR2 YFSETQ. CDR3: CASSLGGGGGETQYF. DNA of the CDR3: TGCGCCAGCAGCTTAGGAGGGGGCGGAGGTGAGACCCAGTACTTC.

V is TRBV12-2 and J is TRBJ2-5. TRBV12-2 is a recognized pseudogene. CDR3 length equals 8 residues. The CDR3 spells CANATQYF. The CDR3 DNA sequence: TGTGCAAATGCGACCCAGTACTTC.

The count of this clone is one. V usage is TRBV7-3 and J usage is TRBJ2-3, with D unclear. Germline CDR1 SGHTA, CDR2 FQGTGA. This CDR3 has 13 residues. V gave up 4 bases and J gave up 7 bases, with 12 bases separating them. This CDR3 reads CASSSNVKNTQYF. CDR3 sequence (DNA): TGTGCCAGCAGCTCTAACGTTAAGAATACGCAGTATTTT.

The chain couples TRBV7-9 to TRBJ2-1, with TRBD2 identical over 14 bases. This CDR3 is built from 15 residues. The germline CDR1 and CDR2 sequences are SEHNR and FQNEAQ (reference sequence). V lost 3 bases to trimming and J lost 8 bases; unmatched junction nucleotides: 3. In DNA form, the CDR3 reads TGTGCCAGCAGCTTGGGACTAGCGGGGGTCCATGAGCAGTTCTTC. Its protein product is CASSLGLAGVHEQFF. Full variable domain (rest looked up from reference TRBV7-9 and TRBJ2-1): DTGVSQNPRHKITKRGQNVTFRCDPISEHNRLYWYRQTLGQGPEFLTYFQNEAQLEKSRLLSDRFSAERPKGSFSTLEIQRTEQGDSAMYLCASSLGLAGVHEQFFGPGTRLTVL.

The genes are TRBV7-2 and TRBJ2-2; D is undetermined. The CDR3 is 16 residues long. V was trimmed by 2 bases and J by 5 bases, leaving 15 bases between them. CDR1 and CDR2 from the germline V gene are SGHTA and FQGNSA. Here the CDR3 reads CASSLLPARITGELFF. CDR3 coding DNA: TGTGCCAGCAGCTTACTGCCCGCCCGTATAACCGGGGAGCTGTTTTTT.